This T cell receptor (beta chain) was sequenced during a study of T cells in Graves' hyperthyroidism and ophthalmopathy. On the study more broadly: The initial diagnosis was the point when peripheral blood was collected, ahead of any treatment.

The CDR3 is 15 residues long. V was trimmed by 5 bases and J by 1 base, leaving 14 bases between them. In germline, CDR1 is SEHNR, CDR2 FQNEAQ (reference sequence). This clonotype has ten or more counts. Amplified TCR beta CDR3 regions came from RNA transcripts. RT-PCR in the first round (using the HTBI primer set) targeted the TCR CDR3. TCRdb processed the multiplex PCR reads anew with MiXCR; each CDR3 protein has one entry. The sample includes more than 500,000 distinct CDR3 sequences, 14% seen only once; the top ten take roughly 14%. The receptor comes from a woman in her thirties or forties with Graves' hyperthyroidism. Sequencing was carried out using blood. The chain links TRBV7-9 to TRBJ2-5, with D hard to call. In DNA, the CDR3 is TGTGCCAGCAGCCTCCCCGAGTTCACCCAAGAGACCCAGTACTTC. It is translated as CASSLPEFTQETQYF. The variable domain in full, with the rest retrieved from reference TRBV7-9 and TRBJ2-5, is DTGVSQNPRHKITKRGQNVTFRCDPISEHNRLYWYRQTLGQGPEFLTYFQNEAQLEKSRLLSDRFSAERPKGSFSTLEIQRTEQGDSAMYLCASSLPEFTQETQYFGPGTRLLVL.